One sample yielded the 14 T cell receptor beta chains listed below, sequenced in a study of regulatory T cells in long-lasting Graves disease. In building TCR beta libraries, iRepertoire HTBI primers were used together with Arm-PCR of CDR3 regions. MiXCR, applied by TCRdb to the multiplex PCR reads, yields one record per CDR3 protein. The sample yields 420,000 or so distinct CDR3 sequences, roughly 15% seen once. Time point defined: newly diagnosed GD, antithyroid drugs for less than 3 months. With RNA extracted from PBMCs as input, the TCR library was made. These data are also associated with another study on T cells in Graves' hyperthyroidism and ophthalmopathy.

The source was peripheral blood mononuclear cells (PBMCs), collected at new diagnosis, from a patient treated with antithyroid drugs. The source of these receptors is a woman aged 18-29 years with Graves disease.

This clonotype came up a few times. The chain employs TRBV19 and TRBJ1-1; D unclear. CDR3 length equals 14 residues. Germline CDR1 reads LNHDA; CDR2 reads SQIVND (reference sequence). V was clipped by 3 bases and J by 1 base, with 9 bases between them. The CDR3 reads CASSMGITNTEAFF. The CDR3 DNA sequence: TGTGCCAGTAGTATGGGAATCACGAACACTGAAGCTTTCTTT.

In this sample, this clonotype turned up a few times. A much larger clone is a single base away; this may be a read error. In nucleotides, the CDR3 is TGTGCCAGCATCTTGGAGACAGGGGACTGCGAGCAGTACTTC. This codes for CASILETGDCEQYF. The rearrangement uses TRBV2 and TRBJ2-7, with TRBD1 matching over 8 bases. V gave up 7 bases and J gave up 6 bases; unmatched junction bases: 11. This CDR3 has 14 residues. The germline V gene has CDR1 SNHLY and CDR2 FYNNEI.

This clonotype showed up just once. Since a much larger clone is just one base distant, this may be a read error. This chain joins TRBV7-9 and TRBJ2-7; 8 bases agree with TRBD2. Per germline, CDR1 SEHNR and CDR2 FQNEAQ (reference sequence). The J segment lost 2 bases and the V segment lost 7 bases, leaving 10 bases of the junction unmatched. This CDR3 contains 15 residues. The CDR3 protein is CASNTRGGSPYEQYF. The CDR3 DNA reads TGTGCCAGCAACACCCGGGGGGGAAGCCCCTACGAGCAGTACTTC.

The sample holds many counts of this clonotype. The J gene is TRBJ2-7, the V gene TRBV20-1; unclear D gene. The ends were cut back, 6 bases at V and 2 bases at J, with 11 bases in the middle. The germline V gene encodes CDR1 DFQATT and CDR2 SNEGSKA (reference sequence). The CDR3 spans 12 residues. CDR3 sequence reads: CSARLVTYEQYF. For the CDR3, the DNA is TGCAGTGCAAGGCTAGTAACCTACGAGCAGTACTTC.

The genes are TRBV27 and TRBJ2-7, with TRBD2 identical over 7 bases. Germline V gene data show CDR1 as MNHEY and CDR2 as SMNVEV (reference sequence). V trimming: 5 bases; J trimming: 7 bases; junction bases outside the gene matches: 11. CDR3 size: 14 residues. The CDR3 loop reads CASSPRDYPGEQYF. The CDR3 DNA sequence: TGTGCCAGCAGTCCCCGGGACTACCCGGGGGAGCAGTACTTC.

CDR3: CASSEETGLAGYNEQFF. The CDR3 DNA sequence: TGTGCCAGCAGTGAAGAAACTGGACTAGCGGGATACAATGAGCAGTTCTTC. The rearrangement joins TRBV6-2 or TRBV6-3 to TRBJ2-1, with 12 bases lining up with TRBD2. Germline CDR1 MNHEY, CDR2 SVGEGT. The CDR3 covers 17 residues. J was trimmed by 4 bases and V by 5 bases; bases with no gene match: 9.

The V call is TRBV3-1, the J call TRBJ2-1; unclear D gene. Gene TRBJ2-5 matches the end of the DNA better, so the J call may be wrong. The CDR3 contains 14 residues. Germline V gene sequence: CDR1 LGHDT, CDR2 YNNKEL (reference sequence). DNA of the CDR3: TGTGCCAGCAGCCAAGATCTGTACCAAGAGACCCAGTACTTC. Encoded protein: CASSQDLYQETQYF.

Details on this clonotype: The DNA is left out, because the CDR3 cannot be placed on it with certainty; the CDR3 is given as TCRdb lists it. The CDR3 loop is CASSFGSGGNGYTF. This rearrangement joins TRBV5-6 to TRBJ1-2; the table calls TRBD1, which could not be checked here. 14 amino acids form the CDR3, both terminal residues included. In germline, CDR1 is SGHDT, CDR2 YYEEEE.

This clonotype has a count of ten or more. The rearrangement uses TRBV7-9 and TRBJ2-5; the match to TRBD2 covers 8 bases. This CDR3 is 14 amino acids long. Germline V CDR1 and CDR2: SEHNR, FQNEAQ (reference sequence). J was trimmed by 4 bases and V by 4 bases; bases with no gene match: 5. The CDR3 loop is CASSSGTRGETQYF. CDR3 nucleotide sequence: TGTGCCAGCAGCTCGGGGACTAGGGGAGAGACCCAGTACTTC.

This clonotype was detected many times. This chain links TRBV2 with TRBJ1-2, with D maybe TRBD1 (5 bases). Germline CDR1 and CDR2: SNHLY and FYNNEI. The CDR3 runs to 15 residues. Trimming removed 3 bases from V and 2 bases from J, with 13 bases in between. The DNA of the CDR3 is TGTGCCAGCAGTGAGGGGGTTCGTGGAAACTATGGCTACACCTTC. It encodes CASSEGVRGNYGYTF.

At least ten counts were recorded for this clonotype. CDR3 in DNA: TGTGCCAGCGCGACTAGTTGGGAGACCCAGTACTTC. The encoded protein is CASATSWETQYF. V and J are TRBV6-1 and TRBJ2-5, with D possibly matching TRBD2 (6 bases). Trimming removed 8 bases at V and 5 bases at J, with 12 bases between. The CDR3 has 12 residues. The germline gives CDR1 MNHNS, CDR2 SASEGT.

This clonotype has ten or more counts. V and J are TRBV7-2 and TRBJ2-1; D not certain. This CDR3 comprises 12 residues. In germline, CDR1 is SGHTA, CDR2 FQGNSA. The V end was cut by 2 bases, the J end by 5 bases, with 4 bases between. CDR3 sequence reads: CASSLLNNEQFF. The CDR3 nucleotides read TGTGCCAGCAGCTTACTGAACAATGAGCAGTTCTTC.

This clonotype has a count of ten or more. The junction departs from germline at one end; a sequencing error may be responsible. The chain uses TRBV12-3 or TRBV12-4 and TRBJ2-3; a possible D gene is TRBD2 (6 bases). CDR3 length: 13 amino acids. The CDR3 nucleotides are TGTGCCAGCAGCCCTACCCGGGACTCCCTGCTCAATTTT. Protein: CASSPTRDSLLNF.

This clonotype was observed a single time. The rearrangement links TRBV7-3 to TRBJ2-2; D ambiguous. Deletions cut 2 bases from V and 1 base from J, with 11 bases between. Germline V gives CDR1 SGHTA, CDR2 FQGTGA. There are 16 residues in the CDR3. CDR3 in amino acids: CASSLFSQLNTGELFF. The CDR3 DNA follows: TGTGCCAGCAGCTTATTTTCACAGTTGAACACCGGGGAGCTGTTTTTT.